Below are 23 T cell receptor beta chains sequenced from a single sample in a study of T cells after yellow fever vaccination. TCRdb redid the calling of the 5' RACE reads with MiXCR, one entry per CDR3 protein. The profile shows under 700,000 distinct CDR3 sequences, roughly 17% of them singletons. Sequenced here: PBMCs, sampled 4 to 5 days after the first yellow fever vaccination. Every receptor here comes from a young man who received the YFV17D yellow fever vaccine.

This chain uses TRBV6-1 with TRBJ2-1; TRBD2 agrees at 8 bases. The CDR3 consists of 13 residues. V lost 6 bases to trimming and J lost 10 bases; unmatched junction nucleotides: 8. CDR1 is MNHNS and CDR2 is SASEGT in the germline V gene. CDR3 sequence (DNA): TGTGCCAGCAGCCCCGGACTAGCTGGGGAGCAGTTCTTC. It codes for CASSPGLAGEQFF.

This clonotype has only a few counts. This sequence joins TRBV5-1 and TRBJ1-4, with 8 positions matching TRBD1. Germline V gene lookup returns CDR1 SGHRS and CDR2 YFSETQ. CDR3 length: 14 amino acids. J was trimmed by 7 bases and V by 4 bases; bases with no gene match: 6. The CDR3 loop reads CASSRTGSVEKLFF. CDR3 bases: TGCGCCAGCAGCCGGACAGGGTCTGTTGAAAAACTGTTTTTT.

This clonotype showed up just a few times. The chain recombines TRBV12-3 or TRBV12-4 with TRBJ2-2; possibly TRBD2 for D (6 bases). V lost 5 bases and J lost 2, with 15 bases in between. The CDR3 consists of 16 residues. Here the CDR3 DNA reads TGTGCCAGCAGTCCTTGGAGGGGCCCTAACACCGGGGAGCTGTTTTTT. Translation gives CASSPWRGPNTGELFF.

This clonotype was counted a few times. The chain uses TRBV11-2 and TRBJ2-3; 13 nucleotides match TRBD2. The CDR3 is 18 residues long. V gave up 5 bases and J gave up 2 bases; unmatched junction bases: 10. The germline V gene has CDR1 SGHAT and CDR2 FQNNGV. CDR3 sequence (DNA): TGTGCCAGCAGCCTCAGTCGGGGACTAGCGGGGACCACAGATACGCAGTATTTT. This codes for CASSLSRGLAGTTDTQYF.

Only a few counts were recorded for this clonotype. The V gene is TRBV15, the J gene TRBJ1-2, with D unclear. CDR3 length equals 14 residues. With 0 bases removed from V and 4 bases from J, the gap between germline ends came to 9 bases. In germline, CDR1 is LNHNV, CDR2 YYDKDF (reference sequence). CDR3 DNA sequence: TGTGCCACCAGCAGAGATGAAGGAGGCTATGGCTACACCTTC. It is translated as CATSRDEGGYGYTF. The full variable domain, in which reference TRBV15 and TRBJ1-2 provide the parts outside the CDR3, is DAMVIQNPRYQVTQFGKPVTLSCSQTLNHNVMYWYQQKSSQAPKLLFHYYDKDFNNEADTPDNFQSRRPNTSFCFLDIRSPGLGDTAMYLCATSRDEGGYGYTFGSGTRLTVV.

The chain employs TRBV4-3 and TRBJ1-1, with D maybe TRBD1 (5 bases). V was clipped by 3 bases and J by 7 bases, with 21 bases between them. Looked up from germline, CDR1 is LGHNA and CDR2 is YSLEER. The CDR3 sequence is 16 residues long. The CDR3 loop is CASSQHAFRDGIEAFF. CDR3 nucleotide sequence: TGCGCCAGCAGCCAGCATGCGTTCCGGGACGGTATTGAAGCTTTCTTT.

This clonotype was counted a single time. The DNA for the CDR3 is TGTGCCAGCACTTTAGGACTAGCGGGCCCCCAAGAGACCCAGTACTTC. Translating gives CASTLGLAGPQETQYF. The chain is built from TRBV5-4 and TRBJ2-5; 11 positions match TRBD2. The V segment lost 6 bases and the J segment 1 base; nucleotides outside the gene matches: 8. Germline V gene lookup returns CDR1 SGHNT and CDR2 YYREEE (reference sequence). CDR3 length: 16 residues.

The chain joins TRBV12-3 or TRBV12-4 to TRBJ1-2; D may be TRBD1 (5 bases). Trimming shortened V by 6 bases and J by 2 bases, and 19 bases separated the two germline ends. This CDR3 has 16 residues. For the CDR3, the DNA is TGTGCCAGCAGGAAATCCCGGGACGGGATAAACTATGGCTACACCTTC. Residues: CASRKSRDGINYGYTF.

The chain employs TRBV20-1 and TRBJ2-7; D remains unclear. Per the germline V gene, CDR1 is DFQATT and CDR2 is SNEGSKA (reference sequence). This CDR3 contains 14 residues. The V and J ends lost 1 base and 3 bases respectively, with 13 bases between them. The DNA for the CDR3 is TGCAGTGCTAGAGCTGGGCCCCCGAGCTACGAGCAGTACTTC. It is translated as CSARAGPPSYEQYF.

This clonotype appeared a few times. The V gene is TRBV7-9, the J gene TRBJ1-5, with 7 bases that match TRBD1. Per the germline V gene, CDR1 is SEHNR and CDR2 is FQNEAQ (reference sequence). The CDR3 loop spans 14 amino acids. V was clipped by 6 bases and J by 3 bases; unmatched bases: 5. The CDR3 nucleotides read TGTGCCAGCAGTTCCGGGACAGCCAATCAGCCCCAGCATTTT. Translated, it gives CASSSGTANQPQHF.

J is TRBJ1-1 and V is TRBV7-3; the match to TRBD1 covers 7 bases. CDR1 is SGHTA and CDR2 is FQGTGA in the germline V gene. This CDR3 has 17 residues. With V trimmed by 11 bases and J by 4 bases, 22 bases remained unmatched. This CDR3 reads CALLAGGSFDLSTEAFF. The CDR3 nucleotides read TGTGCCCTTCTGGCAGGGGGTTCATTCGACTTGAGCACTGAAGCTTTCTTT.

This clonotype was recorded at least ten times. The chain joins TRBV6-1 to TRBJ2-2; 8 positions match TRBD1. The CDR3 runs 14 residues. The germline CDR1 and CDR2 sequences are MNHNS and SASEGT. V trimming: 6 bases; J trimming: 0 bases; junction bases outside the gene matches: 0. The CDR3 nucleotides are TGTGCCAGCAGACAGGGGGCGAACACCGGGGAGCTGTTTTTT. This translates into CASRQGANTGELFF.

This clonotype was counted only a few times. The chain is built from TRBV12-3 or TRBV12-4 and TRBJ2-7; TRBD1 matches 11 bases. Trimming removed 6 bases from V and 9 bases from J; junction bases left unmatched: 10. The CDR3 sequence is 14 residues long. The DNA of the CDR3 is TGTGCCAGCAGACTAGGACAGGGGGCTTTAGGGCAGTACTTC. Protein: CASRLGQGALGQYF.

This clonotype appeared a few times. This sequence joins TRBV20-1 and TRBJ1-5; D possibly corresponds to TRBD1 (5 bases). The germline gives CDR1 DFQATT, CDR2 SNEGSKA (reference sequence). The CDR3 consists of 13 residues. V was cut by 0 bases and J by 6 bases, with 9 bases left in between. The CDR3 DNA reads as TGCAGTGCTAGAGATGGGGGTACTCAGCCCCAGCATTTT. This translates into CSARDGGTQPQHF.

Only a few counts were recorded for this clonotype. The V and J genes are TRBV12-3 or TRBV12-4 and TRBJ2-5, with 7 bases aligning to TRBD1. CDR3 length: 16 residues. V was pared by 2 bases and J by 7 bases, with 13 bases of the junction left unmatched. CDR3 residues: CASSLRAGGWTGTQYF. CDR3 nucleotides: TGTGCCAGCAGTTTAAGGGCAGGGGGTTGGACGGGGACCCAGTACTTC.

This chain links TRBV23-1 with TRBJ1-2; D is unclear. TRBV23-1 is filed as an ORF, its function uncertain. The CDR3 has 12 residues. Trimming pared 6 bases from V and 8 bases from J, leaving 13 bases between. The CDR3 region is CASSRLRRGYTF. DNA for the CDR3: TGCGCCAGCAGCCGACTAAGAAGGGGCTACACCTTC.

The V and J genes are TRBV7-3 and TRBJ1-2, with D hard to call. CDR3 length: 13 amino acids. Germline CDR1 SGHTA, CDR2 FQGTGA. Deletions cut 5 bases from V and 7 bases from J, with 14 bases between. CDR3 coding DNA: TGTGCCAGCAGCCCTGACACGTTTGGTGGCTACACCTTC. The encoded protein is CASSPDTFGGYTF.

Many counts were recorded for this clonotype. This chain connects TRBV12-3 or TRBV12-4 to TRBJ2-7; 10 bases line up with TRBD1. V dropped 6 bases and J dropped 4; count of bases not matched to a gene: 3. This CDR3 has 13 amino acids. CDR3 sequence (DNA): TGTGCCAGCAGCCCGGACAGGGGGTACGAGCAGTACTTC. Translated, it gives CASSPDRGYEQYF.

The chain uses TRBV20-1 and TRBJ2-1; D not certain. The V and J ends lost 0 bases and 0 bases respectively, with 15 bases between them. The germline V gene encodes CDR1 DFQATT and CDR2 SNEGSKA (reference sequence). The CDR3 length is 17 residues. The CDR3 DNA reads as TGCAGTGCTAGAGATTTGAGGAGTATAGTCTCCTACAATGAGCAGTTCTTC. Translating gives CSARDLRSIVSYNEQFF.

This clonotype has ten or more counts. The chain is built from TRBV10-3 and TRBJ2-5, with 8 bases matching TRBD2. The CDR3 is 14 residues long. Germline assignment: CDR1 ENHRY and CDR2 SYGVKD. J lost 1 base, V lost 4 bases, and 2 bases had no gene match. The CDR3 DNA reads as TGTGCCATCAGTGCCAGCGGGGGCCAAGAGACCCAGTACTTC. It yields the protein CAISASGGQETQYF.

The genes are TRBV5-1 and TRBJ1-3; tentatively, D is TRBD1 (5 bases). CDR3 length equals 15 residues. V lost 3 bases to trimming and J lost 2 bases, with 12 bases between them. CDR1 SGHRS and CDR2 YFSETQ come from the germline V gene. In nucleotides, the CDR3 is TGCGCCAGCAGCTGGGACCCTACAACTGGAAACACCATATATTTT. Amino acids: CASSWDPTTGNTIYF. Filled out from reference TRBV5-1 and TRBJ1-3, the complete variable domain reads KAGVTQTPRYLIKTRGQQVTLSCSPISGHRSVSWYQQTPGQGLQFLFEYFSETQRNKGNFPGRFSGRQFSNSRSEMNVSTLELGDSALYLCASSWDPTTGNTIYFGEGSWLTVV.

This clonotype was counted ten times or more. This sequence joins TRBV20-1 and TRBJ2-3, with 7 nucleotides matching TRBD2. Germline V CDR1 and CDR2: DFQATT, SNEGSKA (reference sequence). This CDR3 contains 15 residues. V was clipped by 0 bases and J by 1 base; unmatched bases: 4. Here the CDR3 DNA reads TGCAGTGCTAGAGAAGGTCTAGCGGGCACAGATACGCAGTATTTT. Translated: CSAREGLAGTDTQYF.

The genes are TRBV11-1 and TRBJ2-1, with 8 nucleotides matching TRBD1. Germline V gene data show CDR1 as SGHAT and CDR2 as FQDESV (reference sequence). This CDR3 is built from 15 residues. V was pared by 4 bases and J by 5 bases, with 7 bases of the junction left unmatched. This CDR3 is CASSSGQGLDNEQFF. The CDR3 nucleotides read TGTGCCAGCAGCTCCGGACAGGGTTTGGACAATGAGCAGTTCTTC.